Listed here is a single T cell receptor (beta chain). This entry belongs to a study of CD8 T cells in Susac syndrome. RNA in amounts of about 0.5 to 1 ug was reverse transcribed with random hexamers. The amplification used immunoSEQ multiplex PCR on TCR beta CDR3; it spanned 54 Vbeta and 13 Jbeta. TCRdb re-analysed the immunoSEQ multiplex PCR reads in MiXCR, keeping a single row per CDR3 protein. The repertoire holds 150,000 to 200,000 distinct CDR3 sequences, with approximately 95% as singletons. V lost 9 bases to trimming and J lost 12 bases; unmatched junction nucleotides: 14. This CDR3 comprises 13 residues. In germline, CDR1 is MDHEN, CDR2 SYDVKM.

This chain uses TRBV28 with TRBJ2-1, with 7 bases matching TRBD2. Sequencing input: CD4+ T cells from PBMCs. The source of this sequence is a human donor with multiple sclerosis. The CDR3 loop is CASERDYSKGQFF. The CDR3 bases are TGTGCCAGTGAACGGGACTACTCGAAGGGGCAGTTCTTC.